The 23 T cell receptor beta chains listed next were all sequenced from one sample in a study of read filtering for tumor transcriptome and immune sequencing. Molecular barcoded adaptors covering alpha/delta and beta/gamma chains were used on approximately 400 ng RNA. MiXCR, run by TCRdb on the reads, gives a single entry per CDR3 protein. Altogether fewer than 90,000 distinct CDR3 sequences are present, around 12% being singletons, with the ten largest covering under 15%. Input material: a population of CD138-negative cells sorted from bone marrow. The receptors originated from a donor at least 40 years old with multiple myeloma.

This clonotype was seen many times. At one end, the junction sequence differs from germline, possibly due to a read error. This rearrangement joins TRBV12-3 or TRBV12-4 to TRBJ2-7, with D perhaps TRBD2 (6 bases). The CDR3 loop spans 12 amino acids. CDR3 sequence: CASSPGPSGEDF. In DNA, the CDR3 is TGTGCCAGCAGTCCCGGGCCATCTGGGGAGGACTTC.

Only a few counts were recorded for this clonotype. CDR3 residues: CASSPGLGGTDTQYF. The CDR3 region has the DNA TGTGCCAGCAGCCCGGGTCTTGGGGGCACAGATACGCAGTATTTT. The chain recombines TRBV14 with TRBJ2-3; D unclear. With 4 bases removed from V and 1 base from J, the gap between germline ends came to 12 bases. This CDR3 comprises 15 residues. Germline V CDR1 and CDR2: SGHDN, FVKESK.

Of note for this clonotype: At one end, the junction sequence differs from germline, possibly due to a read error. The gene calls are TRBV7-2 and TRBJ2-6, with D perhaps being TRBD1 or TRBD2 (5 bases each). Germline V gene lookup returns CDR1 SGHTA and CDR2 FQGNSA. The CDR3 length is 15 residues. CDR3 protein: CASSATGSGANVPTF. CDR3 bases: TGTGCCAGCAGCGCAACAGGTTCCGGGGCCAACGTCCCGACTTTC.

This clonotype was detected a few times. The chain couples TRBV3-1 to TRBJ1-3; 7 bases match TRBD1. The J segment lost 4 bases and the V segment lost 4 bases, leaving 10 bases of the junction unmatched. Per germline, CDR1 LGHDT and CDR2 YNNKEL (reference sequence). The CDR3 length is 16 residues. Written as DNA, the CDR3 is TGTGCCAGCAGCCTCCGAGGCACAGGGGACGGAAACACCATATATTTT. Translation: CASSLRGTGDGNTIYF. The whole variable domain, filled in from reference TRBV3-1 and TRBJ1-3, reads DTAVSQTPKYLVTQMGNDKSIKCEQNLGHDTMYWYKQDSKKFLKIMFSYNNKELIINETVPNRFSPKSPDKAHLNLHINSLELGDSAVYFCASSLRGTGDGNTIYFGEGSWLTVV.

This clonotype has ten or more counts. The rearrangement uses TRBV2 and TRBJ2-6; possibly TRBD1 for D (6 bases). The CDR3 is 16 amino acids. CDR1 SNHLY and CDR2 FYNNEI come from the germline V gene. Between the trimmed V and J ends, which lost 6 bases and 0 bases, there was a span of 12 bases. The CDR3, as DNA: TGTGCCAGCAGGGAAAGGGGGTACTCTGGGGCCAACGTCCTGACTTTC. It is translated as CASRERGYSGANVLTF.

This clonotype has ten or more counts. The chain couples TRBV20-1 to TRBJ1-5; D ambiguous. Trimming removed 2 bases at V and 4 bases at J, with 9 bases between. Per germline, CDR1 DFQATT and CDR2 SNEGSKA (reference sequence). The CDR3 consists of 13 residues. CDR3 in DNA: TGCAGTGCTAGATCCCACACTAATCAGCCCCAGCATTTT. It codes for CSARSHTNQPQHF.

This clonotype has a count of ten or more. V and J are TRBV4-2 and TRBJ2-7; D unresolved. Per germline, CDR1 LGHNA and CDR2 YNFKEQ. The ends were cut back, 2 bases at V and 6 bases at J, with 8 bases in the middle. The CDR3 totals 12 residues. CDR3: CASSQSGGEQYF. The CDR3 region has the DNA TGTGCCAGCAGCCAATCGGGTGGCGAGCAGTACTTC.

This clonotype was counted ten times or more. CDR3 DNA sequence: TGTGCCAGCAGTGAAGGCCCTAGCGGAAGTTACAATGAGCAGTTCTTC. It encodes CASSEGPSGSYNEQFF. The chain links TRBV6-1 to TRBJ2-1; 7 positions match TRBD2. Per the germline V gene, CDR1 is MNHNS and CDR2 is SASEGT. V dropped 1 base and J dropped 4; count of bases not matched to a gene: 7. The CDR3 has 16 residues.

As DNA, the CDR3 is TGTGCCAGCCGCCCAGGTGGTGACGAGCAGTACTTC. Protein: CASRPGGDEQYF. The chain has TRBV7-9 and TRBJ2-7; no reliable D call. The germline V and J ends were trimmed by 8 bases and 5 bases, with 13 bases remaining between them. The CDR3 is 12 amino acids. Germline-derived CDR1 and CDR2 are SEHNR and FQNEAQ (reference sequence).

This clonotype was recorded at least ten times. V is TRBV18 and J is TRBJ1-1; 9 nucleotides agree with TRBD1. This CDR3 has 15 amino acids. Germline CDR1 and CDR2: KGHSH and LQKENI. Trimming cost V 1 base and J 3 bases; bases outside gene matches: 3. The CDR3 sequence is CASSPRGDRDTEAFF. The CDR3 DNA sequence: TGTGCCAGCTCACCACGGGGGGACAGGGACACTGAAGCTTTCTTT.

This clonotype was picked up many times. This sequence joins TRBV6-5 and TRBJ1-5; D is uncertain. Germline V gene sequence: CDR1 MNHEY, CDR2 SVGAGI. Trimming pared 1 base from V and 5 bases from J, leaving 6 bases between. The length of the CDR3 is 13 residues. In nucleotides, the CDR3 is TGTGCCAGCAGTTACTATGTGGATCAGCCCCAGCATTTT. It translates to CASSYYVDQPQHF.

At least ten counts were recorded for this clonotype. The gene calls are TRBV5-1 and TRBJ2-2; TRBD2 agrees at 7 bases. The CDR3 contains 16 residues. Germline CDR1 SGHRS, CDR2 YFSETQ. V lost 4 bases to trimming and J lost 6 bases; unmatched junction nucleotides: 12. The CDR3 reads CASSPTHAGAAGELFF. DNA for the CDR3: TGCGCCAGCAGCCCTACTCACGCGGGAGCGGCCGGGGAGCTGTTTTTT.

This clonotype was seen many times. This chain joins TRBV12-5 and TRBJ2-1; no clear D gene. Germline-derived CDR1 and CDR2 are LGHNT and FRNRAP. Between the trimmed V and J ends, which lost 3 bases and 15 bases, there was a span of 12 bases. The CDR3 spans 11 residues. The CDR3 loop is CASGFLENVFF. The CDR3 DNA sequence: TGTGCTAGTGGTTTCCTGGAGAATGTGTTCTTC.

Of note for this clonotype: A much more abundant neighbour one base away suggests this may be a read error. The chain combines TRBV20-1 with TRBJ2-5; D is uncertain. CDR1 DFQATT and CDR2 SNEGSKA come from the germline V gene (reference sequence). The ends were cut back, 5 bases at V and 5 bases at J, with 18 bases in the middle. The length of the CDR3 is 14 residues. The CDR3 DNA follows: TGCAGTGCTCCGCCCCGGGCCCGGTGCGAGACCCAGTACTTC. This codes for CSAPPRARCETQYF.

This clonotype was picked up many times. V is TRBV29-1 and J is TRBJ2-3; a possible D gene is TRBD2 (6 bases). Germline V gene lookup returns CDR1 SQVTM and CDR2 ANQGSEA. The CDR3 has 12 amino acids. Trimming stripped 8 bases from V and 6 bases from J, with 15 bases between. CDR3 bases: TGCAGCCTCGGGGGTAATCAGGATACGCAGTATTTT. As protein: CSLGGNQDTQYF.

This clonotype has only a few counts. This clone may be a read error of a much larger clone one base away. The chain joins TRBV4-2 to TRBJ2-1; 8 positions match TRBD2. The V gene end was trimmed by 6 bases and the J gene end by 8 bases; junction bases not matched to a gene: 12. In germline, CDR1 is LGHNA, CDR2 YNFKEQ. The CDR3 spans 15 residues. The CDR3 nucleotides read TGTGCCAGCAGACCCCGACCAGCGGGAGTACATGAGCAGTTCTTC. It specifies CASRPRPAGVHEQFF.

This clonotype was counted at least ten times. The chain combines TRBV4-2 with TRBJ1-1; D remains unclear. The ends were cut back, 1 base at V and 1 base at J, with 7 bases in the middle. The germline V gene encodes CDR1 LGHNA and CDR2 YNFKEQ. The CDR3 length is 14 residues. The CDR3, as DNA: TGTGCCAGCAGCCAAGCTCTCGGGAACACTGAAGCTTTCTTT. Protein: CASSQALGNTEAFF.

The sample holds many counts of this clonotype. The chain joins TRBV12-3 or TRBV12-4 to TRBJ2-6; D not resolved. V was shortened by 2 bases and J by 2 bases, with 7 bases between the two germline ends. This CDR3 spans 15 amino acids. The DNA of the CDR3 is TGTGCCAGCAGTTTAAATCCTGCTGGGGCCAACGTCCTGACTTTC. It is translated as CASSLNPAGANVLTF.

This clonotype was seen ten or more times. V usage is TRBV6-5 and J usage is TRBJ2-1; 8 bases are a match to TRBD1. The CDR3 runs to 16 residues. Per the germline V gene, CDR1 is MNHEY and CDR2 is SVGAGI. V dropped 2 bases and J dropped 9; count of bases not matched to a gene: 12. The DNA of the CDR3 is TGTGCCAGCAGTTACCCTGGCCAGGGGGCTTGGGGTGAGCAGTTCTTC. Translating gives CASSYPGQGAWGEQFF.

This clonotype has just a few counts. This chain joins TRBV5-4 and TRBJ2-7, with 10 bases that match TRBD2. The germline V gene encodes CDR1 SGHNT and CDR2 YYREEE (reference sequence). The CDR3 consists of 14 residues. The V gene end was trimmed by 4 bases and the J gene end by 6 bases; junction bases not matched to a gene: 7. CDR3 amino acids: CASSPGLAGVEQYF. DNA of the CDR3: TGTGCCAGCAGCCCGGGGCTAGCGGGAGTCGAGCAGTACTTC.

Ten or more counts support this clonotype. V and J are TRBV24-1 and TRBJ1-1; 8 nucleotides line up with TRBD1. V trimming: 5 bases; J trimming: 7 bases; junction bases outside the gene matches: 11. The length of the CDR3 is 15 residues. Per germline, CDR1 KGHDR and CDR2 SFDVKD. In DNA, the CDR3 is TGTGCCACCAGTGGGACCGGGACAGGAGAATTTGAAGCTTTCTTT. As protein: CATSGTGTGEFEAFF.

The chain joins TRBV12-3 or TRBV12-4 to TRBJ2-1, with a weak D call TRBD1 (6 bases). CDR3 size: 13 residues. Trimming took 5 bases from V and 7 from J, leaving 12 bases between them. CDR3 protein: CASSPPGENEQFF. The CDR3 DNA sequence: TGTGCCAGCAGTCCCCCAGGGGAAAATGAGCAGTTCTTC.

The chain has TRBV20-1 and TRBJ1-3; a possible D gene is TRBD1 (5 bases). Germline-derived CDR1 and CDR2 are DFQATT and SNEGSKA (reference sequence). V was clipped by 4 bases and J by 4 bases, with 26 bases between them. CDR3 length equals 18 residues. For the CDR3, the DNA is TGCAGTGCTATAGATGTACAAAGGGACGTTCAAATGGGAAACACCATATATTTT. This translates into CSAIDVQRDVQMGNTIYF.